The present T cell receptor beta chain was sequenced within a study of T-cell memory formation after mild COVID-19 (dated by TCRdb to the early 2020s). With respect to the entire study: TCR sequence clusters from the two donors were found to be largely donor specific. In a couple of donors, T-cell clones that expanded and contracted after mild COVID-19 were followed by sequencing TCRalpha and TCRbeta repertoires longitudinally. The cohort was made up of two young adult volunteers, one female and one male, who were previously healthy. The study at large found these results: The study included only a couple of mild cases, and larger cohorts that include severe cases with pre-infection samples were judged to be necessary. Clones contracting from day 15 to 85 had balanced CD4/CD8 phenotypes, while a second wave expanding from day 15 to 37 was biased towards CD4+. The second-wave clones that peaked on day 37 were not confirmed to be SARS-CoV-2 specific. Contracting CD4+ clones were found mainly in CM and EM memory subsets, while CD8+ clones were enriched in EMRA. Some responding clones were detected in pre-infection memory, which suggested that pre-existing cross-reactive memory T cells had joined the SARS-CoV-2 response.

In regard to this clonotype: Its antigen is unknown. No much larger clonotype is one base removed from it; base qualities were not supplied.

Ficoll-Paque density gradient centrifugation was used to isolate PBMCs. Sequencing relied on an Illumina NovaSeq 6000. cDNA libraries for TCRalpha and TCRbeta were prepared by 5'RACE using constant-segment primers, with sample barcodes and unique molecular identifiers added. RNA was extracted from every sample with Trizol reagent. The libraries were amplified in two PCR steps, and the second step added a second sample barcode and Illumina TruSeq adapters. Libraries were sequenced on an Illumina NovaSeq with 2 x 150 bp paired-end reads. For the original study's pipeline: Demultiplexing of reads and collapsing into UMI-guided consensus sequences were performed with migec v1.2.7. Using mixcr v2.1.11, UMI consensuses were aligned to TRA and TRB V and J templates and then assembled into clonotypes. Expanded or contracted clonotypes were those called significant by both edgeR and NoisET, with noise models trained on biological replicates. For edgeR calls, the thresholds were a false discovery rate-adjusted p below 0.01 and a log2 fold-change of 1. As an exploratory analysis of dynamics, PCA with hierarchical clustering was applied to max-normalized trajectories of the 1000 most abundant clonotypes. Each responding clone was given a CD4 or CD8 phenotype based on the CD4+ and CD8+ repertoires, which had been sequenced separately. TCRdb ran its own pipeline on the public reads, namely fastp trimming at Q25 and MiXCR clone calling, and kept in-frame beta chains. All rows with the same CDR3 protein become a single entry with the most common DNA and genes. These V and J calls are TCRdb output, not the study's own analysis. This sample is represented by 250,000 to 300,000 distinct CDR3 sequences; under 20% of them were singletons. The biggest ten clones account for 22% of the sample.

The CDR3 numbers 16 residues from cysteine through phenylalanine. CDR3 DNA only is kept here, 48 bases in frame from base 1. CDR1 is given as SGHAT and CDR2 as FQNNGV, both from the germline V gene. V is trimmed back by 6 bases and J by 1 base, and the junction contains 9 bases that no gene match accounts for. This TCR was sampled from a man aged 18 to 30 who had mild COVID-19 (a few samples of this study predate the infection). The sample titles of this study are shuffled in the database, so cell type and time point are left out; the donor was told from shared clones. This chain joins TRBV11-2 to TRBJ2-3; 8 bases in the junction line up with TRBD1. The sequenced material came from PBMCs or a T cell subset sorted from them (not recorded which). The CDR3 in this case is CASRFRGTGRTDTQYF. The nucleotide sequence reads TGTGCCAGCAGATTTAGGGGGACAGGACGCACAGATACGCAGTATTTT.